This TCR beta chain was obtained from a study of blood T cell repertoires in COVID-19. V lost 3 bases to trimming and J lost 4 bases, with 10 bases between them. CDR1 is KGHSH, CDR2 LQKENI, per germline. The CDR3 is 14 amino acids. Data came from immunoSEQ multiplex PCR; TCRdb stores just in-frame clones and leaves some out. In the table there are approximately 220,000 clones, around 81% of which are singletons. V gene TRBV18 combines with J gene TRBJ2-1, with D perhaps TRBD1 (6 bases). The TCR sequence derives from a woman in her sixties with acute or convalescent COVID-19. Specimen: peripheral blood. CDR3 residues: CASSPGQIYNEQFF. The CDR3 nucleotides are TGTGCCAGCTCACCTGGACAGATTTACAATGAGCAGTTCTTC.